These T cell receptor beta chains were read from a single sample in a study of blood T cell repertoires in COVID-19. TCRdb keeps only in-frame clones here, not all; method: immunoSEQ multiplex PCR. This table has about half a million clones, 80% to 90% appearing once. The sample was peripheral blood. These receptor sequences come from a human donor in a cohort sampled during active COVID-19. CDR3s include the opening cysteine and the closing phenylalanine or tryptophan. The D gene is left open where the match is weak. Clone size appears in some rows only: once, few, many, or a class for an expanded clone.

size: NA; V: TRBV5-1; D: NA; J: TRBJ2-3; CDR3: CASSLAPGVTDTQYF; DNA: TGCGCCAGCAGCTTGGCCCCGGGGGTCACAGATACGCAGTATTTT
size: NA; V: TRBV5-6; D: TRBD1; J: TRBJ1-1; CDR3: CASSPGQGAYPTEAFF; DNA: TGTGCCAGCAGCCCCGGGCAGGGGGCCTACCCCACTGAAGCTTTCTTT
size: NA; V: TRBV19; D: NA; J: TRBJ2-3; CDR3: CASSPTKLYGTDTQYF; DNA: TGTGCCAGTAGCCCGACTAAGCTTTATGGGACAGATACGCAGTATTTT
size: NA; V: TRBV9; D: NA; J: TRBJ1-1; CDR3: CASSPSGITPEAFF; DNA: TGTGCCAGCAGCCCCTCGGGAATCACCCCTGAAGCTTTCTTT
size: NA; V: TRBV4-1; D: TRBD2; J: TRBJ2-1; CDR3: CASSRSTSGVNEQFF; DNA: TGCGCCAGCAGCCGGTCGACTAGCGGGGTAAATGAGCAGTTCTTC
size: once; V: TRBV7-2; D: NA; J: TRBJ2-2; CDR3: CASSRRTGTNTGELFF; DNA: TGTGCCAGCAGCCGCCGGACTGGAACGAACACCGGGGAGCTGTTTTTT
size: NA; V: TRBV6-1; D: NA; J: TRBJ1-2; CDR3: CASSESGANYGYTF; DNA: TGTGCCAGCAGTGAATCAGGGGCCAACTATGGCTACACCTTC
size: NA; V: TRBV19; D: NA; J: TRBJ1-5; CDR3: CASTDDRPRDQPQHF; DNA: TGTGCCAGCACGGATGACAGGCCCCGCGATCAGCCCCAGCATTTT
size: NA; V: TRBV7-2; D: NA; J: TRBJ1-2; CDR3: CASSFARDYGYTF; DNA: TGTGCCAGCAGCTTTGCCAGGGATTATGGCTACACCTTC
size: NA; V: TRBV2; D: TRBD1; J: TRBJ2-5; CDR3: CASRGTGGRETQYF; DNA: TGTGCCAGCAGGGGGACAGGGGGCAGGGAGACCCAGTACTTC
size: NA; V: TRBV7-2; D: NA; J: TRBJ1-3; CDR3: CASSLSFGSGNTIYF; DNA: TGTGCCAGCAGCTTATCCTTCGGCTCTGGAAACACCATATATTTT
size: NA; V: TRBV28; D: NA; J: TRBJ1-2; CDR3: CASRTRGNYGYTF; DNA: TGTGCCAGCAGAACCAGGGGTAACTATGGCTACACCTTC
size: NA; V: TRBV6-2/TRBV6-3; D: NA; J: TRBJ2-7; CDR3: CASSYGHSYEQYF; DNA: TGTGCCAGCAGTTACGGCCACTCCTACGAGCAGTACTTC
size: NA; V: TRBV5-1; D: NA; J: TRBJ1-4; CDR3: CASSQGQREKLFF; DNA: TGCGCCAGCAGCCAGGGCCAGAGGGAAAAACTGTTTTTT
size: NA; V: TRBV30; D: NA; J: TRBJ2-2; CDR3: CAWALTGAYGELFF; DNA: TGTGCCTGGGCGCTCACTGGGGCTTACGGGGAGCTGTTTTTT
size: NA; V: TRBV3-1/TRBV3-2; D: NA; J: TRBJ2-1; CDR3: CASSQSAGPYNEQFF; DNA: TGTGCCAGCAGCCAATCAGCGGGTCCGTACAATGAGCAGTTCTTC
size: few; V: TRBV7-2; D: TRBD1; J: TRBJ2-7; CDR3: CASSGRIGQGLDEQYF; DNA: TGTGCCAGCAGCGGCAGGATAGGACAGGGTCTCGACGAGCAGTACTTC
size: NA; V: TRBV7-9; D: TRBD1; J: TRBJ1-1; CDR3: CASSLPRQGATTEAFF; DNA: TGTGCCAGCAGCTTACCGAGACAGGGGGCCACCACTGAAGCTTTCTTT
size: NA; V: TRBV27; D: TRBD1; J: TRBJ1-5; CDR3: CASSSPGTGNQPQHF; DNA: TGTGCCAGCAGTTCTCCCGGGACAGGGAATCAGCCCCAGCATTTT
size: few; V: TRBV7-2; D: NA; J: TRBJ2-5; CDR3: CASSSSHGETQYF; DNA: TGTGCCAGCAGCTCCTCTCACGGGGAGACCCAGTACTTC
size: NA; V: TRBV5-1; D: NA; J: TRBJ2-7; CDR3: CASSLDGSSYEQYF; DNA: TGCGCCAGCAGCTTGGACGGGTCATCCTACGAGCAGTACTTC
size: NA; V: TRBV7-9; D: TRBD1; J: TRBJ2-6; CDR3: CASSSRGQGTLPGANVLTF; DNA: TGTGCCAGCAGCTCAAGAGGACAGGGGACCCTCCCTGGGGCCAACGTCCTGACTTTC
size: NA; V: TRBV24-1; D: NA; J: TRBJ1-2; CDR3: CATSDSGSANYGYTF; DNA: TGTGCCACCAGTGATTCCGGGTCTGCTAACTATGGCTACACCTTC
size: NA; V: TRBV5-1; D: NA; J: TRBJ1-3; CDR3: CASSGGTSGNTIYF; DNA: TGCGCCAGCAGCGGAGGCACCTCTGGAAACACCATATATTTT
size: once; V: TRBV27; D: NA; J: TRBJ1-5; CDR3: CASSLVLTTGALNQPQHF; DNA: TGTGCCAGCAGTTTGGTTCTCACGACAGGAGCTTTAAATCAGCCCCAGCATTTT
size: NA; V: TRBV6-2/TRBV6-3; D: NA; J: TRBJ2-3; CDR3: CASSYSQGRQPHSVTDTQYF; DNA: TGTGCCAGCAGTTACTCCCAGGGTAGGCAGCCGCATAGTGTCACAGATACGCAGTATTTT
size: NA; V: TRBV9; D: NA; J: TRBJ2-6; CDR3: CASSALASGANVLTF; DNA: TGTGCCAGCAGCGCCCTGGCCTCTGGGGCCAACGTCCTGACTTTC
size: NA; V: TRBV1; D: NA; J: TRBJ2-7; CDR3: CTSSRGCAGGSSYEQYF; DNA: TGCACCAGCAGCCGCGGGTGTGCGGGTGGCAGCTCCTACGAGCAGTACTTC
size: once; V: TRBV20-1; D: NA; J: TRBJ2-3; CDR3: CSGGGTDTQYF; DNA: TGCAGCGGGGGTGGCACAGATACGCAGTATTTT
size: NA; V: TRBV15; D: TRBD1; J: TRBJ2-3; CDR3: CATSRGQGVGWSGTDTQYF; DNA: TGTGCCACCAGCAGAGGTCAGGGGGTGGGCTGGTCTGGCACAGATACGCAGTATTTT
size: NA; V: TRBV19; D: TRBD2; J: TRBJ2-7; CDR3: CASSIREGPYEQYF; DNA: TGTGCCAGTAGTATCCGGGAGGGCCCCTACGAGCAGTACTTC
size: NA; V: TRBV11-2; D: TRBD1; J: TRBJ1-1; CDR3: CASSPGQGIGTEAFF; DNA: TGTGCCAGCAGCCCCGGACAGGGGATAGGCACTGAAGCTTTCTTT
size: NA; V: TRBV5-6; D: NA; J: TRBJ1-1; CDR3: CASSWTELNTEAFF; DNA: TGTGCCAGCAGCTGGACAGAGTTGAACACTGAAGCTTTCTTT
size: NA; V: TRBV5-4; D: TRBD1; J: TRBJ2-7; CDR3: CASSSGQSYEQYF; DNA: TGTGCCAGCAGTTCGGGACAGTCCTACGAGCAGTACTTC
size: NA; V: TRBV28; D: TRBD1; J: TRBJ1-4; CDR3: CASSRTGAGEKLFF; DNA: TGTGCCAGCAGTAGGACAGGGGCAGGGGAAAAACTGTTTTTT
size: few; V: TRBV6-5; D: TRBD1; J: TRBJ1-4; CDR3: CAIGTGANEKLFF; DNA: TGTGCCATAGGGACAGGGGCTAATGAAAAACTGTTTTTT
size: NA; V: TRBV6-6; D: NA; J: TRBJ1-4; CDR3: CASSYSRAGRNEKLFF; DNA: TGTGCCAGCAGTTACTCGAGGGCGGGCCGTAATGAAAAACTGTTTTTT
size: NA; V: TRBV3-1/TRBV3-2; D: NA; J: TRBJ1-3; CDR3: CASSPRGNTIYF; DNA: TGTGCCAGCAGCCCTAGGGGAAACACCATATATTTT
size: NA; V: TRBV7-9; D: TRBD1; J: TRBJ2-3; CDR3: CASSSRTGGSVDTQYF; DNA: TGTGCCAGCAGCTCCCGGACAGGGGGGAGTGTTGATACGCAGTATTTT